Included here is one TCR beta chain sequence, with context. MiXCR was run by TCRdb on the 5' RACE reads, yielding one entry per CDR3 protein. The sample has about 78,000 distinct CDR3 sequences, approximately 8.1% seen once. The sample comes from a study of spatial heterogeneity in lung cancer. Study context: Fewer alpha-chain than beta-chain sequences were consistently detected.

Time point given: sample taken at primary tumor resection. Sequencing of whole RNA from tumor, nontumor lung or frozen PBMC involved no sorting. J gave up 6 bases and V 1 base, and 7 bases lay outside the gene matches. The CDR3 is 16 amino acids. The germline gives CDR1 LGHNA, CDR2 YSLEER. This material consisted of PBMCs, taken at surgery. The chain carries TRBV4-3 and TRBJ2-7; TRBD2 matches at 12 bases. This clonotype originated in a male donor with early-stage non-small cell lung cancer. CDR3 coding DNA: TGCGCCAGCAGCCAAGCTAGCGGGAGGGCTCGGGGCGAGCAGTACTTC. Its protein product is CASSQASGRARGEQYF.